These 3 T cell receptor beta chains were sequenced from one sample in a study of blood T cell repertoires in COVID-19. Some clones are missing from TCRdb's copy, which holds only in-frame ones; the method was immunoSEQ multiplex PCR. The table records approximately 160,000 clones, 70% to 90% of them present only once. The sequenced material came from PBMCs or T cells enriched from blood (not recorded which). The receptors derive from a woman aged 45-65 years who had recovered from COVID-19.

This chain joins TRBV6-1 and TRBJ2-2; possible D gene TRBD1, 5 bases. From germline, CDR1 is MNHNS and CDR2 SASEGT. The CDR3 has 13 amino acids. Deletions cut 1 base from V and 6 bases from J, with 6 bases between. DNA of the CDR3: TGTGCCAGCAGTGAAGGGGGCCCCGGGGAGCTGTTTTTT. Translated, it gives CASSEGGPGELFF.

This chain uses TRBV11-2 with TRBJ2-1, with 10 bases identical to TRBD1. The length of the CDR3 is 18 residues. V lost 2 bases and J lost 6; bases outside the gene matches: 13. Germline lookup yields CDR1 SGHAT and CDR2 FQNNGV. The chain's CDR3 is CASSLNLYGTGEGNEQFF. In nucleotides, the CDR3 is TGTGCCAGCAGCTTAAACCTTTACGGGACAGGGGAGGGCAATGAGCAGTTCTTC. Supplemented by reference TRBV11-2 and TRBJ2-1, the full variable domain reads EAGVAQSPRYKIIEKRQSVAFWCNPISGHATLYWYQQILGQGPKLLIQFQNNGVVDDSQLPKDRFSAERLKGVDSTLKIQPAKLEDSAVYLCASSLNLYGTGEGNEQFFGPGTRLTVL.

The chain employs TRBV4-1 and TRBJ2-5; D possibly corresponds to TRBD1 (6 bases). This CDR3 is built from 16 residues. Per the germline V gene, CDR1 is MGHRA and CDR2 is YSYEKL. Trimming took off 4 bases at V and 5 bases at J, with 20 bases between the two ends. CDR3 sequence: CASSRAGAGSWETQYF. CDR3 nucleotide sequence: TGCGCCAGCAGCCGCGCAGGGGCAGGGTCTTGGGAGACCCAGTACTTC.